Following are 6 T cell receptor beta chains from one sample sequenced in a study of T cell repertoires and HLA-DP antigens. Antigens for these TCRs are unknown. Some clones are missing from TCRdb's copy, which holds only in-frame ones; the method was immunoSEQ multiplex PCR. The sample lists some 120,000 clones; 80% to 95% were seen once. Sequencing input: CD4+ T cells from PBMCs. These TCRs come from a woman under 30 in good health and CMV-seronegative.

This clone showed up just once. The chain uses TRBV7-3 and TRBJ2-5, with a possible D match to TRBD2 (6 bases). From germline, CDR1 is SGHTA and CDR2 FQGTGA. The V end lost 2 bases, the J end lost 2 bases, and 15 bases lay between the germline ends. This CDR3 has 16 amino acids. CDR3 protein: CASSLRERAPQETQYF. The CDR3 coding sequence is TGTGCCAGCAGCTTACGGGAGCGGGCACCACAAGAGACCCAGTACTTC.

This clone was seen a few times. This chain links TRBV2 with TRBJ1-5; 7 nucleotides align to TRBD1. The CDR3 is 14 residues long. Germline CDR1 SNHLY, CDR2 FYNNEI. V was clipped by 4 bases and J by 6 bases; unmatched bases: 6. CDR3 in amino acids: CASSGQGIFQPQHF. The CDR3 DNA follows: TGTGCCAGCAGTGGACAGGGAATTTTTCAGCCCCAGCATTTT.

The gene calls are TRBV2 and TRBJ1-5, with D unresolved. The CDR3 is made up of 15 amino acids. V shed 1 base and J shed 1 base, with 8 bases lying between them. Germline-derived CDR1 and CDR2 are SNHLY and FYNNEI. The CDR3 DNA sequence: TGTGCCAGCAGTGAAGAAGGTGTGAGCAATCAGCCCCAGCATTTT. Its translation: CASSEEGVSNQPQHF.

V usage is TRBV18 and J usage is TRBJ1-1; 10 bases fit TRBD1. The CDR3 contains 17 residues. V shed 2 bases and J 1 base; nucleotides not matched to a gene: 7. Germline V gene lookup returns CDR1 KGHSH and CDR2 LQKENI. The CDR3, as DNA: TGTGCCAGCTCACCAGTGACAGGGGGCATTGGGAACACTGAAGCTTTCTTT. It codes for CASSPVTGGIGNTEAFF. The full variable domain, rest sourced from reference TRBV18 and TRBJ1-1, is NAGVMQNPRHLVRRRGQEARLRCSPMKGHSHVYWYRQLPEEGLKFMVYLQKENIIDESGMPKERFSAEFPKEGPSILRIQQVVRGDSAAYFCASSPVTGGIGNTEAFFGQGTRLTVV.

This chain uses TRBV19 with TRBJ1-5; D is ambiguous. The CDR3 runs to 16 residues. V lost 7 bases and J 7 bases, leaving 23 bases between the germline ends. Germline loops: CDR1 LNHDA, CDR2 SQIVND (reference sequence). CDR3 sequence (DNA): TGTGCCAGTATCCCCCACCTGAGGGAGTTGAGACAGCCCCAGCATTTT. This gives the protein CASIPHLRELRQPQHF.

This clone was seen a handful of times. CDR3 bases: TGCAGTGTGTCTAGCGCCCTCTACAATGAGCAGTTCTTC. Its protein is CSVSSALYNEQFF. The chain joins TRBV29-1 to TRBJ2-1, with D maybe TRBD2 (6 bases). The CDR3 runs to 13 residues. Germline V gene lookup returns CDR1 SQVTM and CDR2 ANQGSEA.